This T cell receptor (beta chain) was sequenced for a study of T cell repertoires in cytomegalovirus infection. For the study at large: Public signatures in TCR beta pointed to CMV infection and matching HLA type.

The sample holds many counts of this clonotype. The antigen is not known. Trimming pared 2 bases from V and 8 bases from J, leaving 16 bases between. In germline, CDR1 is SGDLS, CDR2 YYNGEE. The CDR3 has 15 residues. Whole-study results and caveats: HLA-C-restricted CMV-specific TCR beta clonotypes were dominant in the ex vivo response. The cumulative frequency of public TCR beta families identified carriers of CMV plus the relevant HLA.

Each CDR3 protein is one row after TCRdb ran MiXCR on the reads. The profile shows around 74,000 distinct CDR3 sequences, roughly 3.7% of them singletons. This chain uses TRBV9 with TRBJ1-4, with D tentatively TRBD1 (5 bases). Sequencing used PBMCs. This TCR was sampled from a human donor in good health (CMV status not recorded). Some clones in this sample may be carry-over from other donors' samples. CDR3 sequence reads: CASSVYPGSREKLFF. The CDR3, as DNA: TGTGCCAGCAGCGTTTACCCAGGGAGTCGAGAAAAACTGTTTTTT.